This T cell receptor beta chain comes out of a study of follicular helper T cells after annual influenza vaccination (dated by TCRdb to 2015 to 2018). Describing the broader study: Blood was drawn on days 0, 7 and 28 after each seasonal influenza vaccination. The 2015 samples were processed right after collection, while the 2013-2014 samples were cryopreserved. To study recall of cTfh clones, some subjects were followed across successive annual vaccinations spanning the 2013-2014, 2014-2015 and 2015-2016 seasons. One week after vaccination, a second recruited cohort of roughly 12 subjects (Table S1) displayed a similar ICOS+CD38+ cTfh response. Multi-year samples were available from six subjects, with four subjects covering two vaccination seasons and two subjects covering three seasons.

The library came from the immunoSEQ multiplex PCR assay. Adaptive Biotechnologies handled the TCRB amplification, library preparation, sequencing and preliminary bioinformatics at Survey level resolution. For TCRB sequencing, genomic DNA from sorted cTfh populations was amplified by multiplex PCR. Per the original workflow: In R, clonality was calculated as 1 minus the normalized Shannon entropy, and the Gini index was computed using the R package ineq. The overlap score was defined as the summed counts of shared sequences divided by the total counts of all sequences in both compared samples. Significance of shared clonotypes was assessed by Fisher's exact test, with a theoretical repertoire of 10^7 TCRB sequences assumed. The immuneACCESS repertoire file appears here via TCRdb, limited to in-frame rearrangements. These files lack a portion of the clones; in checked studies, under half of the deficit traces to unresolved V genes, and the cause of the others is not known. That table gives V, J and clone size, and the DNA gave D and trimming. Within this sample are about 15,000 clones, with about four fifths of them counted one time only. 1.3% of the sample rests with the top ten.

Beyond this particular receptor, the publication reports: Rare clonotypes could not be sampled because productive TCRB sequences were recovered from only about 9-20% of the analyzed cells. ICOS+CD38+ cTfh clonality correlated with the frequency of that population, and its change correlated with the change in circulating plasmablast frequency. Successive annual vaccinations recalled a recurring oligoclonal ICOS+CD38+ cTfh response that included tetramer and AIM influenza-specific clonotypes. Day 7 ICOS+CD38+ clones were most often found later in ICOS-CD38- cTfh, suggesting that subset may serve as a memory reservoir.

Comment on this clone: This clone's antigen is unknown. Base qualities are not provided; no much larger clone lies one nucleotide away.

The time point label, read with the paper, signifies: 2014-2015 season, 7 days after vaccination. TCRB sequencing was used to follow sorted CD4 subsets from the blood of adults before and after they were given the seasonal inactivated influenza vaccine (Fluvarix). To be eligible, subjects had to live in the community and must not have received influenza vaccine in the previous 6 months. Influenza vaccine contraindications, substance abuse, HIV/AIDS, active malignancy, immunomodulatory medication and active illness such as respiratory infection were included among the exclusion criteria. At each time point, somewhere between roughly 40 and 100 mL of blood was taken. Non-naive CD4+CXCR5+PD-1+ cells were defined as circulating Tfh and were sorted into two fractions, ICOS+CD38+ and ICOS-CD38-. Ficoll-Paque PLUS or SepMate separation was used to isolate PBMC. Before DNA extraction, cell subsets were sorted from PBMC on a BD FACS Aria.

The sample was CXCR5+ CD38- circulating T follicular helper cells from blood, taken 7 days after influenza vaccination. The cell subset or site label, as the study defines it: circulating Tfh, non-naive CD4+CXCR5+PD-1+ (ICOS+CD38+ or ICOS-CD38-). This receptor was taken from an adult who received the influenza vaccine.

DNA sequence: TGTGCCAGCAGCTTAGCCTCGGGCGGGGGGACCTACAATGAGCAGTTCTTC. Its translation reads: CASSLASGGGTYNEQFF. The sequence is built from TRBV7-3 and TRBJ2-1, with TRBD2 identical over 8 junction bases. The germline V gene specifies SGHTA as CDR1 and FQGTGA as CDR2. Trimming removed 2 bases from V and 2 bases from J; the gene matches leave 8 bases unexplained. From the cysteine up to the phenylalanine, the CDR3 has a length of 17 residues. Only CDR3 DNA is held: 51 bases, read in frame from base 1.